This record covers a single T cell receptor beta chain. This sample was taken from a study of shared T cell receptors in the human thymus. The CDR3 loop spans 16 amino acids. With V trimmed by 4 bases and J by 6 bases, 11 bases remained unmatched. CDR1 is SGHDT, CDR2 YYEEEE, per germline. Repertoires were generated with immunoSEQ multiplex PCR, while TCRdb's copy carries only in-frame clones and drops some. In the table there are 500,000 to 750,000 clones, around 87% of which are singletons. This sample was shared with a second study, whose subject was human thymus T cells. From that study: Donors were healthy Finnish babies undergoing corrective operations for congenital heart defects. What appeared biased in thymic and blood repertoires was the usage of V and J genes.

The sample comprised thymocytes. This chain links TRBV5-6 with TRBJ2-2; 8 nucleotides line up with TRBD2. The receptor comes from a boy under three years old with a congenital heart defect. CDR3 region: CASSPTSGTAPGELFF. CDR3 DNA sequence: TGTGCCAGCAGCCCCACTAGCGGAACCGCCCCCGGGGAGCTGTTTTTT.